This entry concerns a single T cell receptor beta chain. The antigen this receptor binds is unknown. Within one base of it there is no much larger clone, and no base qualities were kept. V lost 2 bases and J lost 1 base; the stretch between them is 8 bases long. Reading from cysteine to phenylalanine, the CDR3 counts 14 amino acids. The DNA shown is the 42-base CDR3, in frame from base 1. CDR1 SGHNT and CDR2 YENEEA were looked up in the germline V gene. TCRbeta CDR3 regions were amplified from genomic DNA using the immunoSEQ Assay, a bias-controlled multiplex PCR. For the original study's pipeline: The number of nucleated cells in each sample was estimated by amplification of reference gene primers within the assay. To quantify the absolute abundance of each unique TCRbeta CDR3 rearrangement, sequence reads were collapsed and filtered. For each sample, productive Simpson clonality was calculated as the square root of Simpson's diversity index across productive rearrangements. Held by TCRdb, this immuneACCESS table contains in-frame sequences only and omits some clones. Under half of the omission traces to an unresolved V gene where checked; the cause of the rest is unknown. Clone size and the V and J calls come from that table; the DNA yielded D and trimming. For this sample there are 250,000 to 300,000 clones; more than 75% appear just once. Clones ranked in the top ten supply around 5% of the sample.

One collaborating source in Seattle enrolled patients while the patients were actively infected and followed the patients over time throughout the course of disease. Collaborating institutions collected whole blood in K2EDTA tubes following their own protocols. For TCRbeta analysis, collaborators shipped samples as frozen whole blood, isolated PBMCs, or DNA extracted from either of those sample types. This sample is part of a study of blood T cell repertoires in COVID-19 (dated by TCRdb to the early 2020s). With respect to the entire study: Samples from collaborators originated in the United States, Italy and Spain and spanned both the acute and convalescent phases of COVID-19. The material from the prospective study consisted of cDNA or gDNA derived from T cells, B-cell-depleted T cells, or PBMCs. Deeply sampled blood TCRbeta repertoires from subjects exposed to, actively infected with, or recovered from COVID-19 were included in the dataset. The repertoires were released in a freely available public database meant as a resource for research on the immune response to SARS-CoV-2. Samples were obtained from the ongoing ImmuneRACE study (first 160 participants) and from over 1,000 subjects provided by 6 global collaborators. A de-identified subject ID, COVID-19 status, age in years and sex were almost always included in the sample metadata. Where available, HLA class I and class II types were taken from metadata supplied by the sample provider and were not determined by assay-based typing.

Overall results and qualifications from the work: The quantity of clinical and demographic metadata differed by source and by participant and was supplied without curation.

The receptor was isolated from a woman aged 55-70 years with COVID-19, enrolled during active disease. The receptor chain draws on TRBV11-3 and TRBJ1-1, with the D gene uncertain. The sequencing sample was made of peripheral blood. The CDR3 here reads CASSLSGRNTEAFF. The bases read TGTGCCAGCAGCTTATCTGGCAGGAACACTGAAGCTTTCTTT.